The 22 T cell receptor beta chains below all came from one sample that was sequenced in a study of shared clonotypes between healthy human individuals. Repertoires were generated with immunoSEQ multiplex PCR, while TCRdb's copy carries only in-frame clones and drops some. The data show nearly 500,000 clones, approximately 80% seen once. The sample was PBMCs. The source is a middle-aged woman in good health. Some clones in this sample may be carry-over from other donors' samples.

This rearrangement joins TRBV14 to TRBJ2-1, with no clear D. The CDR3 has 14 residues. V lost 1 base, J lost 8 bases, and 12 bases lay in between. In germline, CDR1 is SGHDN, CDR2 FVKESK. The chain's CDR3 is CASSQGSFWDEQFF. CDR3 bases: TGTGCCAGCAGCCAAGGCAGTTTTTGGGATGAGCAGTTCTTC.

This clone showed up just once. J is TRBJ1-2 and V is TRBV5-4; possibly TRBD1 for D (5 bases). CDR1 is SGHNT, CDR2 YYREEE, per germline (reference sequence). The CDR3 runs 14 residues. Trimming took off 7 bases at V and 4 bases at J, with 17 bases between the two ends. This CDR3 reads CASLPGAGTYGYTF. CDR3 sequence (DNA): TGTGCCAGCCTCCCAGGAGCTGGGACCTATGGCTACACCTTC. The whole variable domain, remainder taken from reference TRBV5-4 and TRBJ1-2, is ETGVTQSPTHLIKTRGQQVTLRCSSQSGHNTVSWYQQALGQGPQFIFQYYREEENGRGNFPPRFSGLQFPNYSSELNVNALELDDSALYLCASLPGAGTYGYTFGSGTRLTVV.

The CDR3 nucleotides are TGTGCCAGCAGCCTAGAAGAGGGACAGCCCCAGCATTTT. Protein: CASSLEEGQPQHF. The chain uses TRBV7-6 and TRBJ1-5, with D hard to call. The germline V and J ends were trimmed by 5 bases and 7 bases, with 12 bases remaining between them. Germline lookup yields CDR1 SGHVS and CDR2 FNYEAQ. The CDR3 consists of 13 residues.

V and J are TRBV30 and TRBJ2-7; 12 nucleotides line up with TRBD2. The V segment lost 4 bases and the J segment 4 bases; nucleotides outside the gene matches: 11. CDR1 is GTSNPN and CDR2 is SVGIG in the germline V gene (reference sequence). This CDR3 contains 16 residues. This chain's CDR3 is CAWTGRLAGEGYEQYF. The CDR3 DNA follows: TGTGCCTGGACGGGGAGACTAGCGGGAGAAGGTTACGAGCAGTACTTC.

This chain links TRBV6-6 with TRBJ2-2; TRBD2 matches 10 bases. Germline CDR1 and CDR2: MNHNY and SVGAGI (reference sequence). This CDR3 has 16 residues. Unmatched junction bases numbered 4, after V lost 6 bases and J lost 0 bases. The DNA of the CDR3 is TGTGCCAGCAGCTTCGGACTAGCGGCGAACACCGGGGAGCTGTTTTTT. The encoded protein is CASSFGLAANTGELFF.

The V gene is TRBV4-1, the J gene TRBJ2-3; D is possibly TRBD1 (7 bases). Germline V CDR1 and CDR2: MGHRA, YSYEKL. Deletions cut 1 base from V and 4 bases from J, with 18 bases between. CDR3 size: 17 residues. The CDR3 nucleotides read TGCGCCAGCAGCCAAGGAGGGGGCCTGCGGGGTTCAGATACGCAGTATTTT. This translates into CASSQGGGLRGSDTQYF.

Regarding this clone: A far more abundant clone sits one base away, making this likely a read error. This sample includes further DNA sequences coding for the same CDR3. The rearrangement uses TRBV4-2 and TRBJ2-6; TRBD1 is a possible D gene (5 bases). CDR1 is LGHNA and CDR2 is YNFKEQ in the germline V gene. The length of the CDR3 is 16 residues. The CDR3 nucleotides are TGTGCCAGCAGCCAAACGGAGAGCTCTGGGGCCAATGTCCTGACTTTC. Its protein product is CASSQTESSGANVLTF.

This clone was detected many times. The V and J genes are TRBV10-2 and TRBJ2-7; D gene uncertain. CDR3 length: 12 residues. Trimming removed 4 bases at V and 5 bases at J, with 9 bases between. Germline V CDR1 and CDR2: WSHSY, SAAADI. The CDR3 loop is CASSVTPDEQYF. The CDR3 bases are TGCGCCAGCAGTGTGACCCCGGACGAGCAGTACTTC.

This clone showed up many times. The rearrangement links TRBV9 to TRBJ2-3, with TRBD2 matching 14 bases. Germline V gene sequence: CDR1 SGDLS, CDR2 YYNGEE. V lost 4 bases and J lost 2; bases outside the gene matches: 12. CDR3 length: 19 amino acids. CDR3 protein: CASSIGTSGSPRFTDTQYF. For the CDR3, the DNA is TGTGCCAGCAGCATCGGGACTAGCGGGAGTCCTAGATTCACAGATACGCAGTATTTT.

The gene calls are TRBV30 and TRBJ2-7; 9 bases map to TRBD2. After removal of 6 bases from V and 4 bases from J, the junction contained 25 bases not matched to a gene. This CDR3 comprises 19 residues. In germline, CDR1 is GTSNPN, CDR2 SVGIG (reference sequence). CDR3 DNA: TGTGCCTGTAGCGACGTGGTAGCGGGAGATCGGTTAATTGGGTACGAGCAGTACTTC. Residues: CACSDVVAGDRLIGYEQYF.

In its sample, this clone was seen once. J is TRBJ1-1 and V is TRBV7-8; D remains unclear. From germline, CDR1 is SGHVS and CDR2 FQNEAQ. V was cut by 1 base and J by 4 bases, with 10 bases left in between. This CDR3 spans 14 amino acids. CDR3 in DNA: TGTGCCAGCAGCTTAGAGGAGGGTTCCACTGAAGCTTTCTTT. Protein product: CASSLEEGSTEAFF.

The V and J genes are TRBV5-1 and TRBJ2-5, with D possibly TRBD2 on 6 matching bases. The tail of the sequence fits TRBJ2-7 better, so the J call may be wrong. The V gene's germline CDR1 is SGHRS and CDR2 YFSETQ. The CDR3 consists of 14 residues. The CDR3 here is CASSFGGRSYEQYF. The CDR3 bases are TGCGCCAGCAGCTTTGGAGGGCGTTCCTACGAGCAGTACTTC.

CDR3 DNA sequence: TGTGCCAGCAGCTCGGGGGAAGGCACTGAAGCTTTCTTT. Encoded protein: CASSSGEGTEAFF. This chain uses TRBV7-3 with TRBJ1-1, with D perhaps matching TRBD1 (5 bases). With 4 bases removed from V and 4 bases from J, the gap between germline ends came to 10 bases. This CDR3 comprises 13 residues. Germline V gene lookup returns CDR1 SGHTA and CDR2 FQGTGA.

This chain links TRBV5-8 with TRBJ1-3; unclear D gene. The CDR3 extends over 17 amino acids. CDR1 and CDR2 (germline): SGHTS, YDEGEE. Trimming took 1 base from V and 3 from J, leaving 17 bases between them. The CDR3 spells CASSLWITGFGGNTIYF. The CDR3 DNA is TGTGCCAGCAGCTTGTGGATTACGGGGTTCGGTGGAAACACCATATATTTT.

V gene TRBV7-9 combines with J gene TRBJ1-1, with 9 positions matching TRBD1. This CDR3 region has 13 residues. V was pared by 4 bases and J by 4 bases, with 1 base of the junction left unmatched. CDR1 is SEHNR, CDR2 FQNEAQ, per germline (reference sequence). DNA of the CDR3: TGTGCCAGCAGCTCGGGACAGGGCACTGAAGCTTTCTTT. Translating gives CASSSGQGTEAFF.

The table lists this clone with a few counts. The CDR3: CASSPNTGANVLTF. The CDR3 bases are TGTGCCAGCAGCCCAAATACCGGGGCCAACGTCCTGACTTTC. The chain links TRBV27 to TRBJ2-6, with no clear D. The length of the CDR3 is 14 residues. The germline gives CDR1 MNHEY, CDR2 SMNVEV (reference sequence). V was clipped by 6 bases and J by 4 bases, with 10 bases between them.

V gene TRBV29-1 combines with J gene TRBJ1-1, with 7 bases aligning to TRBD1. The CDR3 length is 13 residues. The germline CDR1 and CDR2 sequences are SQVTM and ANQGSEA. V was pared by 7 bases and J by 0 bases, with 5 bases of the junction left unmatched. Written as DNA, the CDR3 is TGCAGCGATCAGGGACAGTTGAACACTGAAGCTTTCTTT. It yields the protein CSDQGQLNTEAFF.

This sequence joins TRBV19 and TRBJ2-7; D is uncertain. Germline values: CDR1 LNHDA, CDR2 SQIVND (reference sequence). The CDR3 sequence is 15 residues long. Trimming stripped 3 bases from V and 5 bases from J, with 17 bases between. CDR3 DNA: TGTGCCAGTAGTATTGTAGGCCTAGAGTGGGACGAGCAGTACTTC. Translation gives CASSIVGLEWDEQYF.

The gene calls are TRBV11-2 and TRBJ2-1; a possible D gene is TRBD2 (5 bases). CDR1 is SGHAT and CDR2 is FQNNGV in the germline V gene. The CDR3 loop spans 12 amino acids. Deletions cut 5 bases from V and 6 bases from J, with 8 bases between. The CDR3 nucleotides are TGTGCCAGCAGCGCGGGTCTCAATGAGCAGTTCTTC. This translates into CASSAGLNEQFF.

As concerns this clone: Other DNA sequences in the sample encode the same CDR3. The chain recombines TRBV29-1 with TRBJ1-4; D is undetermined. Germline V gene lookup returns CDR1 SQVTM and CDR2 ANQGSEA. CDR3 length equals 13 residues. V dropped 4 bases and J dropped 0 bases, with 6 bases sitting between them. The CDR3 sequence: CSVAGATNEKLFF. DNA of the CDR3: TGCAGCGTTGCGGGTGCAACTAATGAAAAACTGTTTTTT.

This clone was detected only once. The rearrangement uses TRBV7-6 and TRBJ2-7; weak D call: TRBD1 (7 bases). This CDR3 is built from 14 residues. Germline V gene data show CDR1 as SGHVS and CDR2 as FNYEAQ. Trimming stripped 5 bases from V and 4 bases from J, with 15 bases between. The CDR3 sequence: CASSARQGGYEQYF. As DNA, the CDR3 is TGTGCCAGCAGCGCCCGACAGGGAGGATACGAGCAGTACTTC.

The gene calls are TRBV19 and TRBJ2-2; TRBD1 is a possible D gene (6 bases). The germline V and J ends were trimmed by 7 bases and 4 bases, with 16 bases remaining between them. The germline CDR1 and CDR2 sequences are LNHDA and SQIVND (reference sequence). The CDR3 is made up of 15 amino acids. The CDR3 loop reads CASTLFTGSTGELFF. The CDR3 bases are TGTGCCAGTACACTTTTTACAGGGTCCACCGGGGAGCTGTTTTTT.